This T cell receptor (beta chain) was captured by sequencing in a study of vaccination and CD4 T cells after COVID-19. Study overall: Post-vaccine sampling followed dose two by a median 72 days (range 14 to 241).

CDR1 and CDR2 from the germline V gene are KGHDR and SFDVKD. CDR3 length: 13 amino acids. V was clipped by 9 bases and J by 1 base; unmatched bases: 4. Treatment of the sample: 10-day PBMC culture with coronavirus spike peptide pools or control peptides (ViraFEST assay). Positive PCR dates spanned March to December 2020, predating US Alpha, Beta and Delta variants. Turning to this clonotype: The target antigen is unknown.

Sequenced with the Oncomine TCR Beta short-read assay was DNA taken from cultured CD4+ T cells. Genomic DNA extraction was carried out from cultured CD4+ T cells. TCRdb re-derived calls from the PCR reads in MiXCR, one entry per CDR3 protein. The sample lists 15,000 or so distinct CDR3 sequences, around half occurring once. The study, taken as a whole, reports: Convalescent patients were relatively few, and early post-infection timepoints were missing.

The clonotype comes from a human donor who had recovered from COVID-19. The sequenced sample consisted of CD4+ T cells from blood, cultured in vitro. The gene calls are TRBV24-1 and TRBJ2-7; TRBD1 matches at 8 bases. CDR3: CATGQGRSYEQYF. The CDR3 region has the DNA TGTGCCACCGGACAGGGCCGATCCTACGAGCAGTACTTC.